The next 31 T cell receptor beta chains were all read from a single sample in a study of shared clonotypes between healthy human individuals. Only in-frame clones appear in the TCRdb table, and some are missing; sequencing was by immunoSEQ multiplex PCR. Counted here are under 2,500,000 clones, approximately 94% occurring once; the ten biggest clones make up roughly 0.13%. Specimen: naive CD4+ T cells sorted from blood. Subset defined: CD45RA+ positively selected. These receptors originate from a man younger than 35 in good health.

CDR3 in DNA: TGTGCCAGCAGCCGTACTAGCCCGGTCCCAGATACGCAGTATTTT. Its protein is CASSRTSPVPDTQYF. V usage is TRBV7-2 and J usage is TRBJ2-3; the D gene is possibly TRBD2 (6 bases). Trimming cost V 5 bases and J 4 bases, with 16 bases left between them. Germline V gene lookup returns CDR1 SGHTA and CDR2 FQGNSA. The CDR3 is 15 residues long.

The V call is TRBV6-5, the J call TRBJ2-3, with D maybe TRBD2 (6 bases). This CDR3 is 14 amino acids long. The V gene's germline CDR1 is MNHEY and CDR2 SVGAGI. The CDR3 DNA reads TGTGCTGGTGGAGGGGTCACTAGCACAGATACGCAGTATTTT. It encodes CAGGGVTSTDTQYF.

V is TRBV2 and J is TRBJ2-1; the match to TRBD2 covers 9 bases. Germline assignment: CDR1 SNHLY and CDR2 FYNNEI. The CDR3 covers 15 residues. The junction had 5 bases not matched to a gene; V was cut back by 5 bases and J by 3 bases. The CDR3 is CASSLLSGSYNEQFF. CDR3 nucleotide sequence: TGTGCCAGCAGTCTACTTAGCGGGAGCTACAATGAGCAGTTCTTC. Full variable domain (remainder filled in from reference TRBV2 and TRBJ2-1): EPEVTQTPSHQVTQMGQEVILRCVPISNHLYFYWYRQILGQKVEFLVSFYNNEISEKSEIFDDQFSVERPDGSNFTLKIRSTKLEDSAMYFCASSLLSGSYNEQFFGPGTRLTVL.

The chain carries TRBV7-5 and TRBJ2-7. TRBV7-5 is given as a pseudogene. CDR3 length: 18 residues. The CDR3 DNA sequence: TGTGCCAGAAGCTTACGGGGGCCTTCGGGGCGTAGGTCCTACGAGCAGTACTTC. This gives the protein CARSLRGPSGRRSYEQYF.

The chain recombines TRBV30 with TRBJ1-6; D might be TRBD1 (5 bases). CDR1 is GTSNPN, CDR2 SVGIG, per germline (reference sequence). The CDR3 extends over 17 amino acids. The V and J ends lost 2 bases and 0 bases respectively, with 14 bases between them. CDR3 sequence: CAWSPPGQSSYNSPLHF. CDR3 sequence (DNA): TGTGCCTGGAGTCCCCCAGGGCAGAGCTCCTATAATTCACCCCTCCACTTT.

The chain links TRBV29-1 to TRBJ1-6; the D gene is possibly TRBD1 (5 bases). Trimming cost V 7 bases and J 10 bases, with 14 bases left between them. The CDR3 loop spans 12 amino acids. In germline, CDR1 is SQVTM, CDR2 ANQGSEA. CDR3 nucleotide sequence: TGCAGCGCTGGATTACAGGAGTCACCCCTCCACTTT. This codes for CSAGLQESPLHF.

The rearrangement joins TRBV27 to TRBJ2-2; D remains unclear. CDR1 and CDR2 from the germline V gene are MNHEY and SMNVEV (reference sequence). This CDR3 is built from 16 residues. Deletions cut 0 bases from V and 2 bases from J, with 10 bases between. This CDR3 reads CASSLSRQPNTGELFF. As DNA, the CDR3 is TGTGCCAGCAGTTTATCGCGGCAGCCTAACACCGGGGAGCTGTTTTTT.

The chain recombines TRBV7-2 with TRBJ2-5, with TRBD1 identical over 7 bases. The CDR3 covers 17 residues. V lost 4 bases to trimming and J lost 2 bases; unmatched junction nucleotides: 13. CDR1 and CDR2 (germline): SGHTA, FQGNSA. This chain's CDR3 is CASSSSTGAPSQETQYF. The DNA of the CDR3 is TGTGCCAGCAGCTCTAGTACAGGGGCTCCATCTCAAGAGACCCAGTACTTC.

V usage is TRBV11-2 and J usage is TRBJ2-1; D is undetermined. Germline lookup yields CDR1 SGHAT and CDR2 FQNNGV. The CDR3 spans 13 residues. Trimming removed 5 bases at V and 7 bases at J, with 12 bases between. CDR3 loop: CASSLDRVNEQFF. For the CDR3, the DNA is TGTGCCAGCAGCCTGGACCGAGTAAATGAGCAGTTCTTC.

This clone was recorded once. Other DNA variants within this sample encode the same CDR3. The chain joins TRBV9 to TRBJ2-1, with TRBD1 identical over 7 bases. V shed 3 bases and J 0 bases; nucleotides not matched to a gene: 3. Germline V gene sequence: CDR1 SGDLS, CDR2 YYNGEE. This CDR3 is 15 amino acids long. CDR3 DNA: TGTGCCAGCAGCGCGACAGGGAGCTCCTACAATGAGCAGTTCTTC. Translated: CASSATGSSYNEQFF.

The CDR3, as DNA: TGTGCCAGCAGCGGGGGGGCCGGGGTACGCGATGCGCAGTACTTC. Translated: CASSGGAGVRDAQYF. This chain uses TRBV5-6 with TRBJ2-7; possibly TRBD2 for D (7 bases). This CDR3 is 15 amino acids long. CDR1 is SGHDT and CDR2 is YYEEEE in the germline V gene. V lost 4 bases and J 9 bases, leaving 23 bases between the germline ends.

Turning to this clone: Other DNA sequences of this sample code for an identical CDR3. The chain is built from TRBV18 and TRBJ2-1; D unclear. This CDR3 has 12 amino acids. Germline V gene data show CDR1 as KGHSH and CDR2 as LQKENI. Trimming took off 2 bases at V and 5 bases at J, with 4 bases between the two ends. The CDR3 reads CASSPNDNEQFF. The DNA for the CDR3 is TGTGCCAGCTCACCAAACGACAATGAGCAGTTCTTC.

As concerns this clone: Within the sample, other DNA sequences also encode this same CDR3. The rearrangement joins TRBV5-1 to TRBJ2-3, with 13 nucleotides matching TRBD2. V trimming: 5 bases; J trimming: 4 bases; junction bases outside the gene matches: 4. Germline CDR1 is SGHRS and CDR2 is YFSETQ. The CDR3 runs to 15 residues. The CDR3: CASSPGLAGPDTQYF. In DNA form, the CDR3 reads TGCGCCAGCAGTCCGGGACTAGCGGGGCCAGATACGCAGTATTTT.

This clone was recorded only once. The gene calls are TRBV11-2 and TRBJ2-3; 7 nucleotides match TRBD1. V shed 2 bases, J shed 6 bases, and the junction held 5 bases outside the gene matches. The CDR3 is 14 amino acids. CDR1 is SGHAT and CDR2 is FQNNGV in the germline V gene. The CDR3 sequence: CASSLSRGSDTQYF. CDR3 sequence (DNA): TGTGCCAGCAGCTTATCCAGGGGGAGTGATACGCAGTATTTT.

As regards this clone: The identical CDR3 is also encoded by other nucleotide sequences in the sample. The chain combines TRBV11-3 with TRBJ2-1; 12 nucleotides line up with TRBD2. This CDR3 contains 15 residues. CDR1 is SGHNT, CDR2 YENEEA, per germline. V was pared by 1 base and J by 5 bases, with 0 bases of the junction left unmatched. The CDR3 nucleotides are TGTGCCAGCAGCTTAGGGACTAGCGGGAACAATGAGCAGTTCTTC. Residues: CASSLGTSGNNEQFF.

This clone was picked up a small number of times. The chain couples TRBV18 to TRBJ1-2; 9 bases are shared with TRBD1. Germline assignment: CDR1 KGHSH and CDR2 LQKENI. V shed 6 bases and J 6 bases; nucleotides not matched to a gene: 5. This CDR3 has 13 amino acids. The CDR3 sequence is CASSPTGGNGYTF. DNA of the CDR3: TGTGCCAGCTCCCCGACAGGGGGTAATGGCTACACCTTC.

The V and J genes are TRBV7-2 and TRBJ1-6, with 10 bases matching TRBD1. The ends lost 5 bases at V and 7 bases at J; junction bases unmatched: 5. In germline, CDR1 is SGHTA, CDR2 FQGNSA. This CDR3 is 15 amino acids long. The CDR3 nucleotides are TGTGCCAGCAGCGGGGGACAGGGGCCCAATTCACCCCTCCACTTT. It translates to CASSGGQGPNSPLHF.

The chain links TRBV18 to TRBJ2-1, with 9 bases that match TRBD1. Germline V gene sequence: CDR1 KGHSH, CDR2 LQKENI. J gave up 0 bases and V 1 base, and 4 bases lay outside the gene matches. The CDR3 runs 17 residues. CDR3 nucleotides: TGTGCCAGCTCACCACGACAGGGGGGAAGCTCCTACAATGAGCAGTTCTTC. Its translation: CASSPRQGGSSYNEQFF.

The rearrangement uses TRBV2 and TRBJ2-7; D may be TRBD2 (6 bases). Per the germline V gene, CDR1 is SNHLY and CDR2 is FYNNEI. The CDR3 is 14 residues long. The V end lost 6 bases, the J end lost 2 bases, and 14 bases lay between the germline ends. CDR3 loop: CASSWGLKAYEQYF. CDR3 coding DNA: TGTGCCAGCAGCTGGGGACTTAAGGCCTACGAGCAGTACTTC.

The chain is built from TRBV11-2 and TRBJ1-3, with D possibly being TRBD1 (6 bases). Germline CDR1 and CDR2: SGHAT and FQNNGV. Trimming removed 0 bases from V and 4 bases from J, with 13 bases in between. The CDR3 loop spans 16 amino acids. The CDR3 DNA is TGTGCCAGCAGCTTAGAGGGGGCCTCGAGGGGAAACACCATATATTTT. Protein: CASSLEGASRGNTIYF.

V and J are TRBV6-5 and TRBJ2-5; maybe TRBD1 (8 bases). This CDR3 contains 14 residues. Between the trimmed V and J ends, which lost 5 bases and 4 bases, there was a span of 14 bases. In germline, CDR1 is MNHEY, CDR2 SVGAGI. The CDR3 loop is CASSPDREGETQYF. CDR3 bases: TGTGCCAGCAGTCCGGACAGGGAGGGAGAGACCCAGTACTTC.

This chain links TRBV5-1 with TRBJ1-2, with 9 bases identical to TRBD1. V dropped 4 bases and J dropped 4; count of bases not matched to a gene: 5. The CDR3 contains 14 residues. The germline CDR1 and CDR2 sequences are SGHRS and YFSETQ. CDR3 in DNA: TGCGCCAGCAGCGTGGACAGGGGCGGCTATGGCTACACCTTC. It translates to CASSVDRGGYGYTF.

DNA of the CDR3: TGTGCCAGCTCACAACAAGAGGACATTCAGTACTTC. This gives the protein CASSQQEDIQYF. The chain has TRBV18 and TRBJ2-4; D call uncertain. The CDR3 totals 12 residues. V lost 4 bases and J 8 bases, leaving 9 bases between the germline ends. CDR1 and CDR2 from the germline V gene are KGHSH and LQKENI. The full variable domain, completed using reference TRBV18 and TRBJ2-4, is NAGVMQNPRHLVRRRGQEARLRCSPMKGHSHVYWYRQLPEEGLKFMVYLQKENIIDESGMPKERFSAEFPKEGPSILRIQQVVRGDSAAYFCASSQQEDIQYFGAGTRLSVL.

The chain uses TRBV6-1 and TRBJ1-1; D may be TRBD1 (6 bases). V dropped 6 bases and J dropped 1 base, with 9 bases sitting between them. Germline assignment: CDR1 MNHNS and CDR2 SASEGT. The CDR3 is 13 amino acids. The CDR3 protein is CASRGGRNTEAFF. In DNA, the CDR3 is TGTGCCAGCAGGGGGGGGCGGAACACTGAAGCTTTCTTT.

The chain links TRBV6-6 to TRBJ2-7, with D unresolved. The V end lost 6 bases, the J end lost 1 base, and 10 bases lay between the germline ends. The CDR3 loop spans 13 amino acids. Germline V gene sequence: CDR1 MNHNY, CDR2 SVGAGI (reference sequence). The CDR3 DNA is TGTGCCAGCAGACCCGAGAAGTCCTACGAGCAGTACTTC. This encodes CASRPEKSYEQYF.

This clone appeared once. CDR3 residues: CASSLEAGINSPLHF. For the CDR3, the DNA is TGCGCCAGCAGCTTGGAGGCGGGAATTAATTCACCCCTCCACTTT. The chain joins TRBV5-1 to TRBJ1-6, with D uncertain. This CDR3 has 15 residues. The V gene lost 0 bases and the J gene lost 6 bases, with 10 bases spanning the gap. Germline loops: CDR1 SGHRS, CDR2 YFSETQ.

The rearrangement links TRBV28 to TRBJ1-2; a weak D match, TRBD1 (5 bases). V was trimmed by 6 bases and J by 4 bases, leaving 12 bases between them. Germline-derived CDR1 and CDR2 are MDHEN and SYDVKM. The CDR3 totals 13 residues. The CDR3: CASSLSGTYGYTF. Written as DNA, the CDR3 is TGTGCCAGCAGCCTCTCAGGGACCTATGGCTACACCTTC.

The rearrangement uses TRBV11-2 and TRBJ2-2; 7 nucleotides line up with TRBD2. The trim removed 8 bases at V and 1 base at J, leaving 4 bases unmatched. This CDR3 is 14 amino acids long. CDR1 SGHAT and CDR2 FQNNGV come from the germline V gene. The CDR3 DNA is TGTGCCAGCGGCCGCGGGGGGAACACCGGGGAGCTGTTTTTT. It translates to CASGRGGNTGELFF.

This rearrangement joins TRBV15 to TRBJ1-5, with D maybe TRBD1 (6 bases). Germline V gene data show CDR1 as LNHNV and CDR2 as YYDKDF (reference sequence). The CDR3 is 16 residues long. Trimming stripped 0 bases from V and 4 bases from J, with 13 bases between. The CDR3 coding sequence is TGTGCCACCAGCAGAGATGCGGCAGGGGCAAATCAGCCCCAGCATTTT. Residues: CATSRDAAGANQPQHF. Full variable domain (outside the CDR3, taken from reference TRBV15 and TRBJ1-5): DAMVIQNPRYQVTQFGKPVTLSCSQTLNHNVMYWYQQKSSQAPKLLFHYYDKDFNNEADTPDNFQSRRPNTSFCFLDIRSPGLGDTAMYLCATSRDAAGANQPQHFGDGTRLSIL.

This chain uses TRBV4-1 with TRBJ1-6; no definite D call. CDR3 length: 15 amino acids. The V and J ends lost 4 bases and 5 bases respectively, with 12 bases between them. CDR1 MGHRA and CDR2 YSYEKL come from the germline V gene. This CDR3 reads CASSLLDGNNSPLHF. For the CDR3, the DNA is TGCGCCAGCAGCCTCCTGGACGGGAATAATTCACCCCTCCACTTT.

V is TRBV28 and J is TRBJ1-1; no reliable D call. The CDR3 consists of 13 residues. The V gene's germline CDR1 is MDHEN and CDR2 SYDVKM. The germline V and J ends were trimmed by 7 bases and 6 bases, with 15 bases remaining between them. CDR3 sequence reads: CASNTPQPPEAFF. The CDR3 DNA follows: TGTGCCAGCAACACCCCCCAGCCCCCTGAAGCTTTCTTT.